This section outlines one T cell receptor beta chain sequence together with its context. Its antigen is currently unknown. Each CDR3 protein gets one entry after TCRdb re-called the RT-PCR reads with MiXCR. Among more than 550,000 distinct CDR3 sequences listed, 10% to 15% were seen once. This CDR3 is 15 amino acids long. J gave up 5 bases and V 6 bases, and 11 bases lay outside the gene matches. These data belong to a study of response to subunit inactivated influenza vaccine. Study-wide results and limits: It was suggested by the authors that few new T cells are recruited by each seasonal influenza vaccination.

The receptor was derived from a man aged 45-65 years who received an inactivated influenza vaccine. V gene TRBV12-3 or TRBV12-4 combines with J gene TRBJ2-3, with 7 bases identical to TRBD2. This material consisted of PBMCs from blood, taken on the day of vaccination. CDR3: CASSPHRTRGDTQYF. CDR3 nucleotides: TGTGCCAGCAGCCCCCACAGGACTAGAGGAGATACGCAGTATTTT.